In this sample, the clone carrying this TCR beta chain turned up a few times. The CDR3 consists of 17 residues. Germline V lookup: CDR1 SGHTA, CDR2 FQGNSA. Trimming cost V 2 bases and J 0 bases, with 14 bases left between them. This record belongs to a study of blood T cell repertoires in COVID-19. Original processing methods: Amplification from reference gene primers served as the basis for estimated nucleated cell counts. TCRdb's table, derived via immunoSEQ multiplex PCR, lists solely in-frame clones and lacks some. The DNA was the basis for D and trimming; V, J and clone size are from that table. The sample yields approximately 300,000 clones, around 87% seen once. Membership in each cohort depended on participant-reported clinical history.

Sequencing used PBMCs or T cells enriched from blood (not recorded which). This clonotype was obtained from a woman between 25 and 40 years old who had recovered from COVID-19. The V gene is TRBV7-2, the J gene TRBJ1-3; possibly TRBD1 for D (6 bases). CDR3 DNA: TGTGCCAGCAGCTTATTTGCAGGGGCCACCTCTGGAAACACCATATATTTT. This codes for CASSLFAGATSGNTIYF.